This T cell receptor beta chain was captured by sequencing in a study of lymphopenia after photon versus proton radiotherapy. Findings and limits, study-wide: Authors raise, but do not show, better survival with proton therapy. Oligoclonal CD8+ Temra expansion after nadir drove photon patients' diversity drop. Under photons, naive T cells and diversity fell while effector/memory populations rose. A bigger post-nadir fall in TCR diversity correlated inversely with survival time in deceased patients.

This CDR3 has 13 amino acids. Deletions cut 5 bases from V and 7 bases from J, with 15 bases between. Germline CDR1 is SGHAT and CDR2 is FQNNGV. The assay was immunoSEQ multiplex PCR, and TCRdb's table has in-frame clones only and misses some. The sample has some 25,000 clones, about nine tenths seen once. As for this clone: The antigen is not known.

V and J are TRBV11-2 and TRBJ2-7; no firm D call. Material: peripheral blood, obtained from a patient treated with photon-based radiotherapy. The sequence was obtained from a woman between 45 and 65 years old with cholangiocarcinoma. CDR3 nucleotide sequence: TGTGCCAGCAGCCCAAGGACGGGCATAGAGCAGTACTTC. It is translated as CASSPRTGIEQYF.